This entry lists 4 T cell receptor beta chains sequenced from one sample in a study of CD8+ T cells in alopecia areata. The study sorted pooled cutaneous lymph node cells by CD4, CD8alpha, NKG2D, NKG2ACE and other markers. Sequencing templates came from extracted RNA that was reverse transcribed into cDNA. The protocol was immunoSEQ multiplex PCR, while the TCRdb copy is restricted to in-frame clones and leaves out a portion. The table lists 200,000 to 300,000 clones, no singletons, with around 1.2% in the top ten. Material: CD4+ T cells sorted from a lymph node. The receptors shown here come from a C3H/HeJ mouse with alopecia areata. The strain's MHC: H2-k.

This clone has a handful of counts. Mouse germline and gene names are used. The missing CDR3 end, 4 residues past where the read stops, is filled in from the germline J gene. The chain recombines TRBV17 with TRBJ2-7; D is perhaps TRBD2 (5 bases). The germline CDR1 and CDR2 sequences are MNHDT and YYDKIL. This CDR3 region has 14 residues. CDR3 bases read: TGTGCTAGCAGTAGAGGGGCTGGGAATTAT. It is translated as CASSRGAGNY. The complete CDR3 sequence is CASSRGAGNYEQYF.

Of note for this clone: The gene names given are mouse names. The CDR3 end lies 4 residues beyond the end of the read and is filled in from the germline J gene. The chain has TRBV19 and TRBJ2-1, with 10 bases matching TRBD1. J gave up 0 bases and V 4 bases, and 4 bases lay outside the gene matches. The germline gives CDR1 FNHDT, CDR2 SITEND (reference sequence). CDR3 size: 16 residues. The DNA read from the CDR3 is TGTGCCAGCAGTGCCCGGGACAGGGGTAACTATGCT. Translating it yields CASSARDRGNYA. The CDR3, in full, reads CASSARDRGNYAEQFF.

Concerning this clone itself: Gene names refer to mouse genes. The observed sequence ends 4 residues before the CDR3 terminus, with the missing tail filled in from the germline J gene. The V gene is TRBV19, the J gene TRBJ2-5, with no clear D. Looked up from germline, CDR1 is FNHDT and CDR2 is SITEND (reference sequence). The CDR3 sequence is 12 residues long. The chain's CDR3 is CASSIEEDTQYF. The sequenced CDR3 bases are TGTGCCAGCAGTATAGAGGAAGAC. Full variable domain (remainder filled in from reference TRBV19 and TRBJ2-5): GGIITQTPKFLIGQEGQKLTLKCQQNFNHDTMYWYRQDSGKGLRLIYYSITENDLQKGDLSEGYDASREKKSSFSLTVTSAQKNEMAVFLCASSIEEDTQYFGPGTRLLVL.

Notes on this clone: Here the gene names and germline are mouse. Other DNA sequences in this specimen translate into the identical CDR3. This CDR3 reads CASSTGPDTQYF. CDR3 DNA (partial): TGTGCCAGCAGCACAGGGCCAGAC. This chain joins TRBV19 and TRBJ2-5, with D perhaps matching TRBD1 (6 bases). The read finishes 4 residues shy of the CDR3 end, and the germline J gene is used to complete it. The V gene's germline CDR1 is FNHDT and CDR2 SITEND (reference sequence). CDR3 size: 12 residues.